The next 15 T cell receptor beta chains were all read from a single sample in a study of T cells in Graves' hyperthyroidism and ophthalmopathy. The CDR3 regions of TCR beta were amplified from RNA transcripts. The study used the HTBI primer set for a first-round RT-PCR of the TCR CDR3. TCRdb redid the calling of the multiplex PCR reads with MiXCR, one entry per CDR3 protein. The profile shows fewer than 750,000 distinct CDR3 sequences, roughly 14% of them singletons. Sequences were obtained from blood. The receptors originated from a woman between 35 and 50 years old with Graves' ophthalmopathy.

V gene TRBV10-3 combines with J gene TRBJ2-7; 9 bases agree with TRBD1. Germline CDR1 is ENHRY and CDR2 is SYGVKD. Losses at the gene ends were 3 bases for V and 2 bases for J; bases not matched to a gene: 8. The CDR3 is 16 amino acids. The DNA for the CDR3 is TGTGCCATCAGTGACCGGGGGACAGGGAAGCCCTACGAGCAGTACTTC. It yields the protein CAISDRGTGKPYEQYF.

There are many counts of this clonotype. J is TRBJ2-7 and V is TRBV9, with 11 positions matching TRBD2. The germline V gene has CDR1 SGDLS and CDR2 YYNGEE. This CDR3 spans 17 amino acids. After removal of 0 bases from V and 3 bases from J, the junction contained 8 bases not matched to a gene. The CDR3 sequence: CASSVGGLAGGDYEQYF. The CDR3 region has the DNA TGTGCCAGCAGCGTAGGTGGGCTAGCGGGAGGAGACTACGAGCAGTACTTC.

This clonotype was seen just once. The V and J genes are TRBV24-1 and TRBJ1-1; D gene ambiguous. This CDR3 is built from 12 residues. V lost 2 bases to trimming and J lost 8 bases, with 8 bases between them. Germline V lookup: CDR1 KGHDR, CDR2 SFDVKD. CDR3 nucleotides: TGTGCCACCAGTGATTACGGATCAGAAGCTTTCTTT. Its translation is CATSDYGSEAFF.

The chain uses TRBV7-2 and TRBJ2-7, with a tentative D call TRBD2 (5 bases). Trimming pared 5 bases from V and 2 bases from J, leaving 13 bases between. The germline gives CDR1 SGHTA, CDR2 FQGNSA. The CDR3 runs to 14 residues. The CDR3 loop is CASSQRPGTYEQYF. For the CDR3, the DNA is TGTGCCAGCAGCCAGCGCCCGGGAACCTACGAGCAGTACTTC.

This clonotype was recorded at least ten times. The V gene is TRBV2, the J gene TRBJ2-5; TRBD1 agrees at 9 bases. The length of the CDR3 is 15 residues. CDR1 is SNHLY and CDR2 is FYNNEI in the germline V gene. V lost 1 base to trimming and J lost 5 bases; unmatched junction nucleotides: 5. As DNA, the CDR3 is TGTGCCAGCAGTGAAGAGGGGACAGGGTCTGAGACCCAGTACTTC. It is translated as CASSEEGTGSETQYF.

This clonotype has a count of ten or more. The chain recombines TRBV12-3 or TRBV12-4 with TRBJ1-1, with 7 nucleotides matching TRBD1. V gave up 5 bases and J gave up 1 base; unmatched junction bases: 7. The CDR3 is made up of 15 amino acids. In DNA, the CDR3 is TGTGCCAGCAGTGCCCGACAGGGAGGGAACACTGAAGCTTTCTTT. This translates into CASSARQGGNTEAFF.

The chain links TRBV4-1 to TRBJ2-7, with D tentatively TRBD1 (5 bases). The V gene lost 3 bases and the J gene lost 2 bases, with 11 bases spanning the gap. The germline V gene has CDR1 MGHRA and CDR2 YSYEKL. The CDR3 spans 14 residues. The CDR3 nucleotides are TGCGCCAGCAGCCAGCCCGACAGTCCCTACGAGCAGTACTTC. Its protein is CASSQPDSPYEQYF.

This clonotype was picked up many times. The V call is TRBV27, the J call TRBJ2-5, with TRBD2 matching 9 bases. Trimming removed 5 bases from V and 2 bases from J; junction bases left unmatched: 9. This CDR3 region has 16 residues. Germline CDR1 and CDR2: MNHEY and SMNVEV (reference sequence). The CDR3 reads CASSATSGSLQETQYF. In DNA, the CDR3 is TGTGCCAGCAGTGCCACTAGCGGGTCCCTACAAGAGACCCAGTACTTC.

In this sample, this clonotype turned up many times. At one boundary the junction diverges from the germline segment, which might be a read error. The genes are TRBV30 and TRBJ2-7, with D possibly matching TRBD2 (7 bases). The CDR3 runs to 13 residues. Germline CDR1 and CDR2: GTSNPN and SVGIG (reference sequence). CDR3 protein: CAWSVMGGRAPNF. As DNA, the CDR3 is TGTGCCTGGAGTGTAATGGGGGGGCGCGCCCCGAACTTC. Full variable domain (rest looked up from reference TRBV30 and TRBJ2-7): SQTIHQWPATLVQPVGSPLSLECTVEGTSNPNLYWYRQAAGRGLQLLFYSVGIGQISSEVPQNLSASRPQDRQFILSSKKLLLSDSGFYLCAWSVMGGRAPNFGPGTRLTVT.

This clonotype came up many times. V gene TRBV14 combines with J gene TRBJ1-1; no firm D call. V lost 1 base and J 7 bases, leaving 16 bases between the germline ends. CDR1 is SGHDN, CDR2 FVKESK, per germline. The CDR3 length is 15 residues. CDR3 in DNA: TGTGCCAGCAGCCAAGTCTACAAGGATCCTTTTGAAGCTTTCTTT. It is translated as CASSQVYKDPFEAFF.

This clonotype was observed at least ten times. The chain employs TRBV28 and TRBJ2-7, with D possibly called TRBD1 or TRBD2 (5 bases each). Germline loops: CDR1 MDHEN, CDR2 SYDVKM. This CDR3 has 14 amino acids. The ends were cut back, 3 bases at V and 3 bases at J, with 12 bases in the middle. This CDR3 is CASSFGTPRYEQYF. CDR3 in DNA: TGTGCCAGCAGTTTCGGGACCCCTCGCTACGAGCAGTACTTC.

This clonotype has ten or more counts. The rearrangement uses TRBV10-3 and TRBJ1-1; D possibly corresponds to TRBD1 (6 bases). Trimming removed 11 bases from V and 6 bases from J, with 19 bases in between. From germline, CDR1 is ENHRY and CDR2 SYGVKD. The CDR3 is 13 amino acids. In nucleotides, the CDR3 is TGTGCCGTCGCAGGGGCGACGATGGCTGAAGCTTTCTTT. Amino acids: CAVAGATMAEAFF.

The sample holds many counts of this clonotype. The chain has TRBV10-3 and TRBJ1-2; D is ambiguous. From germline, CDR1 is ENHRY and CDR2 SYGVKD. Between the trimmed V and J ends, which lost 8 bases and 4 bases, there was a span of 5 bases. The CDR3 contains 10 residues. The chain's CDR3 is CAIGGYGYTF. The CDR3 coding sequence is TGTGCCATCGGCGGCTATGGCTACACCTTC.

This clonotype was found many times. The chain couples TRBV15 to TRBJ2-7; D may be TRBD1 (5 bases). Germline loops: CDR1 LNHNV, CDR2 YYDKDF (reference sequence). Trimming pared 3 bases from V and 4 bases from J, leaving 16 bases between. This CDR3 comprises 15 residues. CDR3 residues: CATSREGAGLYEQYF. The CDR3 region has the DNA TGTGCCACCAGCAGGGAAGGGGCAGGATTATACGAGCAGTACTTC.

This clonotype was seen ten or more times. The chain recombines TRBV4-3 with TRBJ1-1, with D perhaps matching TRBD1 (6 bases). CDR3 length equals 15 residues. Germline CDR1 is LGHNA and CDR2 is YSLEER. V was clipped by 1 base and J by 5 bases, with 14 bases between them. CDR3 region: CASSQGGAWGTEAFF. Here the CDR3 DNA reads TGCGCCAGCAGCCAAGGGGGGGCTTGGGGGACTGAAGCTTTCTTT.